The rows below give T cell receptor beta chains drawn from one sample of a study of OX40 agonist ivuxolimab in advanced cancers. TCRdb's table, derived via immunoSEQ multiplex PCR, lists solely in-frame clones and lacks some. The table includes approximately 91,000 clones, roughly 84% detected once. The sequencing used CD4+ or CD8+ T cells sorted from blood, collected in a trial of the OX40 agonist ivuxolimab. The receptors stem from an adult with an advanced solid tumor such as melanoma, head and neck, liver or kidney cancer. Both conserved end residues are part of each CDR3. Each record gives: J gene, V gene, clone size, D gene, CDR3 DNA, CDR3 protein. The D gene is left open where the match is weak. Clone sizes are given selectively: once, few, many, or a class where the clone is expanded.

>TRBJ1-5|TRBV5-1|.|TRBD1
TGCGCCAGCAGCCTGACAGGGGAAAGGGGCAATCAGCCCCAGCATTTT
CASSLTGERGNQPQHF
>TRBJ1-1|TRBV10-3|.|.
TGTGCCATCACTCCCGATGGGAGGGCATATGAAGCTTTCTTT
CAITPDGRAYEAFF
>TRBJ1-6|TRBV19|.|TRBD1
TGTGCCAGTAGTCCCACGGACAGGGGGCCCCTCCACTTT
CASSPTDRGPLHF
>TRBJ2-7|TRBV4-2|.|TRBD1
TGTGCCAGCAGCCAAGGGACAGGGGGCTTGTACGAGCAGTACTTC
CASSQGTGGLYEQYF
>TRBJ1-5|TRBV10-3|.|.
TGTGCCATCAGTACAGAGAATCAGCCCCAGCATTTT
CAISTENQPQHF
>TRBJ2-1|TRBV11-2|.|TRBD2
TGTGCCAGCAAACTCGGACTAGCGGGGGGATTGAGTGAGCAGTTCTTC
CASKLGLAGGLSEQFF
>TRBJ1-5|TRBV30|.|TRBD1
TGTGCCTGGAATTTAGGGGGCGTAGGCAATCAGCCCCAGCATTTT
CAWNLGGVGNQPQHF
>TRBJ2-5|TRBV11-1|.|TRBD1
TGTGCCAGCAGCTTAGGCCTCGCAGACAGGGGGAGGGAGACCCAGTACTTC
CASSLGLADRGRETQYF
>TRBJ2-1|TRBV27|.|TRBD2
TGTGCCAGCAGTTTATACTACACGAGCGGGGGGGATGCGAGCTCCTACAATGAGCAGTTCTTC
CASSLYYTSGGDASSYNEQFF
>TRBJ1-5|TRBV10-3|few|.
TGTGCCATCAGTGAGTTGTCTAGCAATCAGCCCCAGCATTTT
CAISELSSNQPQHF
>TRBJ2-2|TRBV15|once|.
TGTGCCACCAGACAGGGTTGGGACACCGGGGAGCTGTTTTTT
CATRQGWDTGELFF
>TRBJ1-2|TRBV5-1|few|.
TGCGCCAGCAGCCCCCGGGACACCTATGGCTACACCTTC
CASSPRDTYGYTF
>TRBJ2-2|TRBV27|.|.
TGTGCCAGCAGCCAAGTTCGGGGGTGGACCGGGGAGCTGTTTTTT
CASSQVRGWTGELFF
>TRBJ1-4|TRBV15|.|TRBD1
TGTGCCACCAGCCGAAGACAGGGCGTAAATGAAAAACTGTTTTTT
CATSRRQGVNEKLFF
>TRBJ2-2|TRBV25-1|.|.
TGTGCCAGCGGAGGACTATTCACCGGGGAGCTGTTTTTT
CASGGLFTGELFF
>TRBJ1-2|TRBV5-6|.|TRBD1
TGTGCCAGTGGCAGGGTACAGGGGGCGATTGGCTACACCTTC
CASGRVQGAIGYTF
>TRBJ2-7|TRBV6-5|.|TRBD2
TGTGCCAGCAGTTACTGGGCTAGCGGGGGGGCCTACGAGCAGTACTTC
CASSYWASGGAYEQYF
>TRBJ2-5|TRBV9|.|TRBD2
TGTGCCAGCAGCGTAGGCCCCCTTGAGGAGCGGGGGGCCCTCAAAGAGACCCAGTACTTC
CASSVGPLEERGALKETQYF
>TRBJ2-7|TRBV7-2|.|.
TGTGCCAGCAGCTTCCAACAGGGAGCCCCCTACGAGCAGTACTTC
CASSFQQGAPYEQYF
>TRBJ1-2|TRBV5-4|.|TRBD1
TGTGCCAGCAGCTCCGGACAGGAGCAGGGCTATGGCTACACCTTC
CASSSGQEQGYGYTF
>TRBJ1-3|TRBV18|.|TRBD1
TGTGCCAGCTCCCCCGACAGGGCCATCTCTGGAAACACCATATATTTT
CASSPDRAISGNTIYF
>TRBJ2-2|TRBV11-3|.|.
TGTGCCAGCAGCTTATGGGAGACCGGGGAGCTGTTTTTT
CASSLWETGELFF
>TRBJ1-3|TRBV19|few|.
TGTGCCAGTAGTCCCCCCGGGACGAACGGAAACACCATATATTTT
CASSPPGTNGNTIYF
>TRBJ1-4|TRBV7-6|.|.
TGTGCCAGCAGCTTAGAAGCCGGGACGGGTAATGAAAAACTGTTTTTT
CASSLEAGTGNEKLFF
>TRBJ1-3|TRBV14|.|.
TGTGCCAGCAGCCAAGACTCGGCCTCTGGAAACACCATATATTTT
CASSQDSASGNTIYF
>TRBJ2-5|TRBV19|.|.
TGTGCCAGTAGTAATCGGGGACTGGGCCAAGAGACCCAGTACTTC
CASSNRGLGQETQYF
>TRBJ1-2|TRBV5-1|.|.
TGCGCCAGCAGCTTGGCCCAGGGTAACAACTATGGCTACACCTTC
CASSLAQGNNYGYTF
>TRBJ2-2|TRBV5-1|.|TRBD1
TGCGCCAGCAGCTTGCGAGGGGGCATGGGCACCGGGGAGCTGTTTTTT
CASSLRGGMGTGELFF
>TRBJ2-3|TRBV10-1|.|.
TGCGCCAGCAGTGACCGGGGGAGCACAGATACGCAGTATTTT
CASSDRGSTDTQYF
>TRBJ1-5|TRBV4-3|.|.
TGCGCCAGCAGCCAAGGTCTCGGGCGGCCCCAGCATTTT
CASSQGLGRPQHF
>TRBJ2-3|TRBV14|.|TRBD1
TGTGCCAGCAGCCAAGCCAGGGGGCAAGATACGCAGTATTTT
CASSQARGQDTQYF
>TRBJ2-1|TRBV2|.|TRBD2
TGTGCCAGCACCGAACTAGCGGGGGGATACAATGAGCAGTTCTTC
CASTELAGGYNEQFF
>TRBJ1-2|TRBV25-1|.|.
TGTGCCAGCAGTGAGGGTCAGGCTGGGCCCTATGGCTACACCTTC
CASSEGQAGPYGYTF
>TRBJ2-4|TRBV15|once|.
TGTGCCACCAGCACCCCCCGACGGCTAGCTGGCACGTCAAAAGACATTCAGTACTTC
CATSTPRRLAGTSKDIQYF
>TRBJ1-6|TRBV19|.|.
TGTGCCAGTAGTATAGGGCAGAATTCACCCCTCCACTTT
CASSIGQNSPLHF
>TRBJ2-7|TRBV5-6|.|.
TGTGCCAGCAGCAAAGGCTCCTACGAGCAGTACTTC
CASSKGSYEQYF
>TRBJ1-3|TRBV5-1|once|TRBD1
TGCGCCAGCAGCCCCCAAGGGACAGCCTCACTCTCTGGAAACACCATATATTTT
CASSPQGTASLSGNTIYF
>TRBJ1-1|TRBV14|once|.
TGTGCCAGCAGCCAAGTTGGTAGGAGGAGGAACACTGAAGCTTTCTTT
CASSQVGRRRNTEAFF
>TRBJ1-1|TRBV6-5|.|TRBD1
TGTGCCAGCAGTTACGGGACAGGGCCCACTGAAGCTTTCTTT
CASSYGTGPTEAFF
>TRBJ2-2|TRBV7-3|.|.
TGTGCCAGCAGCTTAACGCGGGGGCCGTCGGGCACCGGGGAGCTGTTTTTT
CASSLTRGPSGTGELFF
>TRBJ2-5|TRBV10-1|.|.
TGCGCCAGCAGATCATTACCACCCCCGACTAGTTTCCGCGAGACCCAGTACTTC
CASRSLPPPTSFRETQYF
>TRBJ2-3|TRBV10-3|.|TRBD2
TGTGCCATCAGTCCCGGACTAGCGGGGGGCCGTAGCACAGATACGCAGTATTTT
CAISPGLAGGRSTDTQYF
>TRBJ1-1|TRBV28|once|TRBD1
TGTGCCAGCAGACCTACGGACAGGGGATCTGAAGCTTTCTTT
CASRPTDRGSEAFF
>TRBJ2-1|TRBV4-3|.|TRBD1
TGCGCCAGCAGCCAGGGCCGGGACAGGATTTACAATGAGCAGTTCTTC
CASSQGRDRIYNEQFF
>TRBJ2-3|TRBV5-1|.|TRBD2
TGCGCCAGCAAAGGGACTAGCGGGGGGTTAGGAGATACGCAGTATTTT
CASKGTSGGLGDTQYF
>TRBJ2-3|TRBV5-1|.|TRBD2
TGCGCCAGCAGCTTGGAAGGGACTAGCAGAGATACGCAGTATTTT
CASSLEGTSRDTQYF
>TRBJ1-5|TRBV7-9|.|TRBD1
TGTGCCAGCAGCTTCCCCAGGGGGGACTTACTAAATCAGCCCCAGCATTTT
CASSFPRGDLLNQPQHF
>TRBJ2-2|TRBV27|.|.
TGTGCCAGCTCAAAGGCGGCAGGGCCGAACACCGGGGAGCTGTTTTTT
CASSKAAGPNTGELFF
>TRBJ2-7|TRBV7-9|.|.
TGTGCCAGCAGCTCGACAGGCGAGCAGTACTTC
CASSSTGEQYF
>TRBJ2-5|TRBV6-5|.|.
TGTGCCACCTCCGGAGGGGGGGGTCAAGAGACCCAGTACTTC
CATSGGGGQETQYF
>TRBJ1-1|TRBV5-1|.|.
TGCGCCAGCAGCTTGCAGGGGATGAACACTGAAGCTTTCTTT
CASSLQGMNTEAFF
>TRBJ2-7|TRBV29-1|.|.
TGCAGCGTTGAGGACATCTCCTACGAGCAGTACTTC
CSVEDISYEQYF
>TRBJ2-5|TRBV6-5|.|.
TGTGCCAGCACCATGAGAACAGGGTTAAGGGAGACCCAGTACTTC
CASTMRTGLRETQYF
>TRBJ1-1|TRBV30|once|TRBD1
TGTGCCTGGAGTGTGAGGGGGCTGGGCACTGAAGCTTTCTTT
CAWSVRGLGTEAFF